Presented here are 2 T cell receptor beta chains from one specimen sequenced in a study of T-cell memory formation after mild COVID-19. In TCRdb, the 5' RACE reads were re-called with MiXCR into one record per CDR3 protein. The sample contains 100,000 to 150,000 distinct CDR3 sequences, 15% to 20% of which appear only once. Sequencing was carried out using PBMCs or a T cell subset sorted from them (not recorded which). These receptors were taken from an adult woman who had mild COVID-19 (a few samples of this study predate the infection). Cell type and time point are not known.

This clonotype was detected many times. The gene calls are TRBV24-1 and TRBJ2-3, with D perhaps given as TRBD1 or TRBD2 (5 bases each). Trimming shortened V by 7 bases and J by 6 bases, and 19 bases separated the two germline ends. The CDR3 sequence is 15 residues long. Per germline, CDR1 KGHDR and CDR2 SFDVKD. The CDR3 region is CATSHRDGVEDTQYF. The CDR3 DNA follows: TGTGCCACCAGCCACCGGGACGGTGTTGAGGATACGCAGTATTTT.

There are a few counts of this clonotype. This sequence joins TRBV12-3 or TRBV12-4 and TRBJ2-1; D perhaps matches TRBD2 (6 bases). V was shortened by 6 bases and J by 1 base, with 13 bases between the two germline ends. CDR3 length: 15 amino acids. The CDR3 nucleotides are TGTGCCAGCAGAGGAGGGAGACTATCCTACAATGAGCAGTTCTTC. It codes for CASRGGRLSYNEQFF.